This T cell receptor (beta chain) came from a study of blood T cell repertoires in COVID-19. Assignments of participants to cohorts depended upon their own reported clinical history. Clones were read by immunoSEQ multiplex PCR, and TCRdb kept only the in-frame ones, dropping some. Here the sample spans about 280,000 clones, 85% being singletons. The CDR3 totals 14 residues. Between the trimmed V and J ends, which lost 3 bases and 3 bases, there was a span of 11 bases. Germline V gene lookup returns CDR1 SGHAT and CDR2 FQNNGV. This receptor was identified in a woman in her forties or fifties who had recovered from COVID-19. The sequenced sample consisted of PBMCs or T cells enriched from blood (not recorded which). J is TRBJ1-1 and V is TRBV11-2; possible D gene TRBD1, 5 bases. The CDR3 loop is CASSFSQGYTEAFF. CDR3 sequence (DNA): TGTGCCAGCAGCTTTAGCCAGGGCTACACTGAAGCTTTCTTT.